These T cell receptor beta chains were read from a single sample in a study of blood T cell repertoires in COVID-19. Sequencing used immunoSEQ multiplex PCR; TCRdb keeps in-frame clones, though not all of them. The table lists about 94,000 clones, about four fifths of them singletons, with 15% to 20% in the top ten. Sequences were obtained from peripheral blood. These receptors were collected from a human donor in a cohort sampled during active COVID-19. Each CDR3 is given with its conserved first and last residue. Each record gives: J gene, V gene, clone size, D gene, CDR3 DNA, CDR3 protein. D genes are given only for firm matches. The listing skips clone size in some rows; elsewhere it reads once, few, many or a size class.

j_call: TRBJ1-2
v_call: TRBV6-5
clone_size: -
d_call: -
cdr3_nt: TGTGCCAGCAGTTACTCGATGAAGACAGATGCCTATGGCTACACCTTC
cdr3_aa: CASSYSMKTDAYGYTF

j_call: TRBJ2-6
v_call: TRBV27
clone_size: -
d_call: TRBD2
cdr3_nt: TGTGCCAGCAGCCGGGGGGGAGCGGGAGGGTTGTCTGGGGCCAACGTCCTGACTTTC
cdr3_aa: CASSRGGAGGLSGANVLTF

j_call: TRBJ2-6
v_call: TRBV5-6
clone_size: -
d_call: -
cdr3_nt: TGTGCCAGCAGCTTAACAGGGTCTGGGGCCAACGTCCTGACTTTC
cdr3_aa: CASSLTGSGANVLTF

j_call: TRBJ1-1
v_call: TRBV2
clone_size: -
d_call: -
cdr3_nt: TGTGCCAGCAAGCCCACGGCGGCGGGCCGACGTGGCGAAGCTTTCTTT
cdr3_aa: CASKPTAAGRRGEAFF

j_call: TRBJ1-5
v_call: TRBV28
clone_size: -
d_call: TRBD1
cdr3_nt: TGTGCCAGCATCACTCCCACGACAGGGGGCACTCAGCCCCAGCATTTT
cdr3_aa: CASITPTTGGTQPQHF

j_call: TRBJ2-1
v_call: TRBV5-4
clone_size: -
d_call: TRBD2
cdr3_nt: TGTGCCAGCAGCTCAAGAGCGGGAGATAATGAGCAGTTCTTC
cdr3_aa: CASSSRAGDNEQFF

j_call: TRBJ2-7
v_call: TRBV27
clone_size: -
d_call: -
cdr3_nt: TGTGCCAGCAGTTCCTACGACAGGATCGGCGAGCAGTACTTC
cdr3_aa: CASSSYDRIGEQYF

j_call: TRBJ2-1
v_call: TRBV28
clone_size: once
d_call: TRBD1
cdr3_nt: TGTGCCAGCAGTAACAGGGGGAGCTCCTACAATGAGCAGTTCTTC
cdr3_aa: CASSNRGSSYNEQFF

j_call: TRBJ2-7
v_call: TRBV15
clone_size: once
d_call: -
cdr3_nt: TGTGCCACCAGCAGAGATTTCGGGGAACCCGAGCAGTACTTC
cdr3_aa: CATSRDFGEPEQYF

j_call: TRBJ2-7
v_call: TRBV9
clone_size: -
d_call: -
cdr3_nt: TGTGCCAGCAGCGTAGTTGTCAGGGAGGCCGAGCAGTACTTC
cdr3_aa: CASSVVVREAEQYF

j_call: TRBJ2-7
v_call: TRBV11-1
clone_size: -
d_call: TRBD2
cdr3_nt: TGTGCCAGCACCCCGAAAGGACGCGGGAGCACCTACGAGCAGTACTTC
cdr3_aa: CASTPKGRGSTYEQYF

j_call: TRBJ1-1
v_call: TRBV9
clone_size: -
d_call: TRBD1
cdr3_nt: TGTGCCAGCAGCGAGAGGGGGCAGAAGGACAGGGGAAGAGCTGAAGCTTTCTTT
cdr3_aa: CASSERGQKDRGRAEAFF

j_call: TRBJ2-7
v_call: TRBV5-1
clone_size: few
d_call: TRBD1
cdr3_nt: TGCGCCAGCAGCTTGGGGACAGGGGGGTCCTACGAGCAGTACTTC
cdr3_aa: CASSLGTGGSYEQYF

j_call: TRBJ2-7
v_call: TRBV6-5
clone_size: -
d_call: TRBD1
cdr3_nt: TGTGCCAGCAGCCGAATAACAGGGGGCTACGAGCAGTACTTC
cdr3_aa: CASSRITGGYEQYF

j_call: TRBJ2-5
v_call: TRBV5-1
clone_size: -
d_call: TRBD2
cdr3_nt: TGCGCCAGCAGCCAGGGGACTAGCGGCCAAGAGACCCAGTACTTC
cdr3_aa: CASSQGTSGQETQYF

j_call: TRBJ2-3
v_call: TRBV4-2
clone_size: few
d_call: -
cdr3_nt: TGTGCCAGCAGCCAACTAGCAGGAGATACGCAGTATTTT
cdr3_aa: CASSQLAGDTQYF

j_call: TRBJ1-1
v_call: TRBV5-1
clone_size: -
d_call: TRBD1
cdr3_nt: TGCGCCAGCAGCTTGGGACAGGGGACGAGCACTGAAGCTTTCTTT
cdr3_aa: CASSLGQGTSTEAFF

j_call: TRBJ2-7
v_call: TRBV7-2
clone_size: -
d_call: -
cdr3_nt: TGTGCCAGCAGCAGCCCCCTTTTGCGCGAGCAGTACTTC
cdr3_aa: CASSSPLLREQYF

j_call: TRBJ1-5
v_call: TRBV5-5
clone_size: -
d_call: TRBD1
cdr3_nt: TGTGCCAGCAGCTTTACGGGGCAGGGGGATCAGCCCCAGCATTTT
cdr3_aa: CASSFTGQGDQPQHF

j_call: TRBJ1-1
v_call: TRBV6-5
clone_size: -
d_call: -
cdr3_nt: TGTGCCAGCAGGGGACACCTTGAAGCTTTCTTT
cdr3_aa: CASRGHLEAFF

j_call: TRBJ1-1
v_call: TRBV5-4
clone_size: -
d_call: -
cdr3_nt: TGTGCCAGCAGCTCCTCCCTTCCTGGGCACAACACTGAAGCTTTCTTT
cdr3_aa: CASSSSLPGHNTEAFF

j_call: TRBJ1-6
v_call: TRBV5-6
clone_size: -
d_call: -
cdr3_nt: TGTGCCAGCAGCTTGGACAGGGTAAATTCACCCCTCCACTTT
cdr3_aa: CASSLDRVNSPLHF

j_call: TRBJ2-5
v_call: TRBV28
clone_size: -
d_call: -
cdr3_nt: TGTGCCACCTGCGGGCCCATAAGGTGGGAGACCCAGTACTTC
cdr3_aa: CATCGPIRWETQYF

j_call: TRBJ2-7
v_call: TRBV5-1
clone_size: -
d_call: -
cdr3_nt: TGCGCCAGCAGCCCGGCCCGGGACTACGAGCAGTACTTC
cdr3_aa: CASSPARDYEQYF

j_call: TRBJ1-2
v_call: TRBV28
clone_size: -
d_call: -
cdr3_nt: TGTGCCACCGTGGCCAAGGGGCGGCACCGCCTTAACTATGGCTACACCTTC
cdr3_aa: CATVAKGRHRLNYGYTF

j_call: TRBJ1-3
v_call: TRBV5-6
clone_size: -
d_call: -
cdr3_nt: TGTGCCAGCAGCCCCATCACTTCTGGAAACACCATATATTTT
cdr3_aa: CASSPITSGNTIYF

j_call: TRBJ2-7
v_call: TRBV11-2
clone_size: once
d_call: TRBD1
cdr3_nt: TGTGCCAGCAGCCCGCGACAGGGTCGGGAGCAGTACTTC
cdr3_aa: CASSPRQGREQYF

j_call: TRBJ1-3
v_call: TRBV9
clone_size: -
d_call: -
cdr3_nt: TGTGCCAGCAGCGTGGAGGGCTCTGGAAACACCATATATTTT
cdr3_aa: CASSVEGSGNTIYF

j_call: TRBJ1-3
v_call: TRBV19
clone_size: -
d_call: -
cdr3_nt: TGTGCCAGTAGTATGGGACTCTCTGGAAACACCATATATTTT
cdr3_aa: CASSMGLSGNTIYF

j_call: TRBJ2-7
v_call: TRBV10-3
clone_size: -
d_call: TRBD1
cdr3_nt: TGTGCCATCAGTCCCCCAGGACAGGGGCCGGGCGAGCAGTACTTC
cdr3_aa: CAISPPGQGPGEQYF

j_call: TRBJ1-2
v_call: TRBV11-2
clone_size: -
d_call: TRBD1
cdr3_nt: TGTGCCAGCAGCTTAGGTACAGGGACAGGGAGCAGTGGCTACACCTTC
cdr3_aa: CASSLGTGTGSSGYTF

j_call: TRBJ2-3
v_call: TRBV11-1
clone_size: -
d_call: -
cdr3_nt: TGTGCCAGCAGCTTAGCCGGACTTGGCACAGATACGCAGTATTTT
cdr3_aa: CASSLAGLGTDTQYF

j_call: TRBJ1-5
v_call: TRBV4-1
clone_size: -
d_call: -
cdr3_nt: TGCGCCAGCAGCCAAGAGGGGCGGGGTGGGGGCAATCAGCCCCAGCATTTT
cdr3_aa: CASSQEGRGGGNQPQHF

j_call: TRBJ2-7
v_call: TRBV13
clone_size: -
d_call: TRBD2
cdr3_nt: TGTGCCAGCAGCTTAGAAGGTCCGGGAGGTGTAGAGCAGTACTTC
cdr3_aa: CASSLEGPGGVEQYF

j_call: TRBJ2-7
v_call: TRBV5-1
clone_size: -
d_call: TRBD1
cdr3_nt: TGCGCCAGCAGCTTGTCGGACAGGATGGGCTACGAGCAGTACTTC
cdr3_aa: CASSLSDRMGYEQYF

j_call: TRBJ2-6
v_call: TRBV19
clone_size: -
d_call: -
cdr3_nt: TGTGCCAGTAGGGGCAGTCCTCGGGGGGCCAACGTCCTGACTTTC
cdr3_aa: CASRGSPRGANVLTF

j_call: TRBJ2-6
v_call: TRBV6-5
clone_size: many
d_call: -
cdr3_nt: TGTGCCAGCAGTTACTCGATCGGGGCTGGGGCCAACGTCCTGACTTTC
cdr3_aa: CASSYSIGAGANVLTF

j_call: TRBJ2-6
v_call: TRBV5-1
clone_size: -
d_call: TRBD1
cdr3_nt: TGCGCCAGCAGCAAGACAGGGAGCTCTGGGGCCAACGTCCTGACTTTC
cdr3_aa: CASSKTGSSGANVLTF

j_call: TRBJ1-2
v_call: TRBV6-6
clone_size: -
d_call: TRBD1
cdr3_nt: TGTGCCAGCAGTATCCCTACAGGACAGGGAGACTATGGCTACACCTTC
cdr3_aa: CASSIPTGQGDYGYTF

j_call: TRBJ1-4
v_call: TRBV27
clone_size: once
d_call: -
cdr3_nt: TGTGCCAGCAGTTCGGCAGGCAATGAAAAACTGTTTTTT
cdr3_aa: CASSSAGNEKLFF

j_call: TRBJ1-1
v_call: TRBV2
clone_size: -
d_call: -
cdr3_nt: TGTGCCAGCAGGCAGGATGTGAACACTGAAGCTTTCTTT
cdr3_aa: CASRQDVNTEAFF

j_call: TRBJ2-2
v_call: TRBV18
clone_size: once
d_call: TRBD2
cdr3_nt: TGTGCCAGCTCACCATCCGGGACTAGCGGCGGGGAGCTGTTTTTT
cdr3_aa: CASSPSGTSGGELFF